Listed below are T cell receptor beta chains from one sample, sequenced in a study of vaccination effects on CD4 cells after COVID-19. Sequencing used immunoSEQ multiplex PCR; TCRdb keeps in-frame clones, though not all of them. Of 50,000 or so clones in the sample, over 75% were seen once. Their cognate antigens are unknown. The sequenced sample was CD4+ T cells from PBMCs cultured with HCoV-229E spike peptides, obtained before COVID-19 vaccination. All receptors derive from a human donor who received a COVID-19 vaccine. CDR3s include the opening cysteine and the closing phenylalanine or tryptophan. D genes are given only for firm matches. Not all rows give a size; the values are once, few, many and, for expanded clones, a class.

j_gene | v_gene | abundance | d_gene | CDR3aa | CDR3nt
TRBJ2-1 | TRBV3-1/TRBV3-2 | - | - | CASSQVLEQFF | TGTGCCAGCAGCCAGGTCTTAGAGCAGTTCTTC
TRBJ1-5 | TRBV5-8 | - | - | CASSLGDQPQHF | TGTGCCAGCAGCTTGGGTGATCAGCCCCAGCATTTT
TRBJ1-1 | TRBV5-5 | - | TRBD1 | CAGKAQQGIDTEAFF | TGTGCCGGGAAGGCCCAACAGGGGATCGACACTGAAGCTTTCTTT
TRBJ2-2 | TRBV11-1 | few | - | CASSFGLPGELFF | TGTGCCAGCAGCTTCGGACTTCCCGGGGAGCTGTTTTTT
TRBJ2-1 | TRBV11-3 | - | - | CASSSSGTSTYNEQFF | TGTGCCAGCAGCTCCTCAGGGACATCTACCTACAATGAGCAGTTCTTC
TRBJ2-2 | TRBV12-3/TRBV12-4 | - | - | CASTENTGELFF | TGTGCCAGCACTGAAAACACCGGGGAGCTGTTTTTT
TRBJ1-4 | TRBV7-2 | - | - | CASSLVSGAPREKLFF | TGTGCCAGCAGCTTAGTGTCGGGGGCGCCCCGGGAAAAACTGTTTTTT
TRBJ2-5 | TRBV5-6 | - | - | CASSRPQSHFETQYF | TGTGCCAGCAGCCGCCCACAGAGCCACTTCGAGACCCAGTACTTC
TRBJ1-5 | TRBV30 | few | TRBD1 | CAWSLQGVEPQHF | TGTGCCTGGAGTCTACAGGGGGTTGAGCCCCAGCATTTT
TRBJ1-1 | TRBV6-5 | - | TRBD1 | CASSFDGTGTEAFF | TGTGCCAGCAGTTTCGACGGGACAGGCACTGAAGCTTTCTTT
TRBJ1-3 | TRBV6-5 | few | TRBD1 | CASRQGASGNTIYF | TGTGCCAGCAGACAGGGGGCTTCTGGAAACACCATATATTTT
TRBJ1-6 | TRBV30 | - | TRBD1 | CAWSATGKRSPLHF | TGTGCCTGGAGTGCGACAGGGAAGCGTTCACCCCTCCACTTT
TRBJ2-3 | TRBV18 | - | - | CASSPRSGDTQYF | TGTGCCAGCTCACCACGAAGCGGAGATACGCAGTATTTT
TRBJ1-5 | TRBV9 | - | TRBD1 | CASSQGTVNQPQHF | TGTGCCAGCAGCCAGGGGACAGTCAATCAGCCCCAGCATTTT
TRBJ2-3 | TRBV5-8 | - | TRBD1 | CASPSWDRTPDTQYF | TGTGCCAGCCCCAGTTGGGACAGGACCCCAGATACGCAGTATTTT
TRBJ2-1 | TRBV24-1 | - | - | CATSEKQVGYNEQFF | TGTGCCACCAGTGAGAAACAGGTGGGCTACAATGAGCAGTTCTTC
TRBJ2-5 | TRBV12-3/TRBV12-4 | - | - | CASSLAETQYF | TGTGCCAGCAGTTTGGCGGAGACCCAGTACTTC
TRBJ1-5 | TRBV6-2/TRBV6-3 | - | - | CASSYAALYSNQPQHF | TGTGCCAGCAGTTACGCGGCACTATATAGCAATCAGCCCCAGCATTTT
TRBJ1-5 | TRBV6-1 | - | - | CASSEAENSNQPQHF | TGTGCCAGCAGTGAAGCGGAGAATAGCAATCAGCCCCAGCATTTT
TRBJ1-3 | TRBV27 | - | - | CASGFFGNTIYF | TGTGCCAGCGGGTTTTTCGGAAACACCATATATTTT
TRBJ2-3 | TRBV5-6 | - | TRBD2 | CASSMTSSADTQYF | TGTGCCAGCAGCATGACTAGCTCCGCAGATACGCAGTATTTT
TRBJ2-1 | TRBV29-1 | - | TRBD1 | CSVRIEVRDRGLHNEQFF | TGCAGCGTCCGCATTGAAGTACGGGACAGGGGTTTACACAATGAGCAGTTCTTC
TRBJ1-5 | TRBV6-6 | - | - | CASRLQGGNQPQHF | TGTGCCAGCAGACTACAGGGCGGCAATCAGCCCCAGCATTTT
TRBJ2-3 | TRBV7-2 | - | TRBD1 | CASSLTLGQGTDTQYF | TGTGCCAGCAGCCTGACCCTTGGACAGGGCACAGATACGCAGTATTTT
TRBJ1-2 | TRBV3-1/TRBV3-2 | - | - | CASSRGNSYGYTF | TGTGCCAGCAGCCGAGGAAATAGCTATGGCTACACCTTC
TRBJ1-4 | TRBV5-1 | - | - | CASSLRAAGEEKLFF | TGCGCCAGCAGCCTCCGGGCAGCGGGGGAAGAAAAACTGTTTTTT
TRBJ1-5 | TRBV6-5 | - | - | CATRGVGSNQPQHF | TGTGCCACCCGCGGGGTGGGTAGCAATCAGCCCCAGCATTTT
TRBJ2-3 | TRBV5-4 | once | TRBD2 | CASNLAGGTDTQYF | TGTGCCAGCAACCTAGCGGGGGGCACAGATACGCAGTATTTT
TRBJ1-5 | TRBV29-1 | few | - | CSVSEGLGNQPQHF | TGCAGCGTTTCCGAGGGTCTTGGCAATCAGCCCCAGCATTTT
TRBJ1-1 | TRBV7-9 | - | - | CASSQTGNTEAFF | TGTGCCAGCAGCCAGACAGGGAACACTGAAGCTTTCTTT
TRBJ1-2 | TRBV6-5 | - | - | CASYPPVGANYGYTF | TGTGCCAGCTACCCCCCAGTGGGGGCTAACTATGGCTACACCTTC
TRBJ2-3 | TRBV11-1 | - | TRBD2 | CASSLAGGSGSSDTQYF | TGTGCCAGCAGCTTAGCGGGGGGTAGCGGGTCTTCAGATACGCAGTATTTT
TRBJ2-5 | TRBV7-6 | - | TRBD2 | CASSLVSGGAETQYF | TGTGCCAGCAGCTTAGTTAGCGGGGGGGCTGAGACCCAGTACTTC
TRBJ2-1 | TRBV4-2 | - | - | CASSQGPLGISYNEQFF | TGTGCCAGCAGCCAGGGTCCCCTAGGGATATCCTACAATGAGCAGTTCTTC
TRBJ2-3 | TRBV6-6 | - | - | CASSYTSRSHTDTQYF | TGTGCCAGCAGTTACACCAGCAGGTCTCATACAGATACGCAGTATTTT
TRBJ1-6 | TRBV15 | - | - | CATSRLRDGPLHF | TGTGCCACCAGCAGGCTTAGGGATGGGCCCCTCCACTTT
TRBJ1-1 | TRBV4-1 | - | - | CASIPRISQSTEAFF | TGCGCCAGCATACCCAGGATCTCTCAGTCGACTGAAGCTTTCTTT
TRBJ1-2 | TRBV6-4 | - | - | CASSDRAGDYGYTF | TGTGCCAGCAGTGACCGGGCAGGGGACTATGGCTACACCTTC
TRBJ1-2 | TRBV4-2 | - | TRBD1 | CASSLQGAQNYGYTF | TGTGCCAGCAGCTTACAGGGGGCCCAGAACTATGGCTACACCTTC
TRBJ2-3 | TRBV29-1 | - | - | CSVRRRTVLTDTQYF | TGCAGCGTGCGTCGTAGGACAGTCCTCACAGATACGCAGTATTTT
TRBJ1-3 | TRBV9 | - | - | CASSATPGILNTIYF | TGTGCCAGCAGCGCCACTCCAGGGATTCTTAACACCATATATTTT
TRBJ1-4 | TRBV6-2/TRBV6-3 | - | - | CASSYSKRTRGSREKLFF | TGTGCCAGCAGTTACTCGAAACGAACGAGAGGGAGTCGGGAAAAACTGTTTTTT
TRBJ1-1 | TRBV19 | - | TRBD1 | CASSAPGTANTEAFF | TGTGCCAGTAGCGCCCCCGGGACAGCGAACACTGAAGCTTTCTTT
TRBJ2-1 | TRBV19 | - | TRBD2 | CASSIGGGNEQFF | TGTGCCAGTAGTATAGGGGGGGGGAATGAGCAGTTCTTC
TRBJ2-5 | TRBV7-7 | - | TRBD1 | CASSLTGDGETQYF | TGTGCCAGCAGCTTGACAGGGGACGGAGAGACCCAGTACTTC
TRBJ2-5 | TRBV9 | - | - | CASSVGEGLRETQYF | TGTGCCAGCAGCGTAGGTGAGGGGTTGCGAGAGACCCAGTACTTC
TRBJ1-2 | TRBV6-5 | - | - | CASLPFRSMGGYTF | TGTGCCAGCCTCCCCTTTCGTTCGATGGGTGGCTACACCTTC
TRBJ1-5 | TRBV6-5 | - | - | CASSEGGWQPQHF | TGTGCCAGCAGCGAGGGGGGTTGGCAGCCCCAGCATTTT
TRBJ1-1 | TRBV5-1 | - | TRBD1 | CASSSTGSDTEAFF | TGCGCCAGCAGCTCGACAGGGTCGGACACTGAAGCTTTCTTT
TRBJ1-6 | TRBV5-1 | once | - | CASSSAEPRQAAYLGVNSPLHF | TGCGCCAGCAGCTCCGCTGAACCCCGGCAGGCGGCTTATCTTGGGGTAAATTCACCCCTCCACTTT
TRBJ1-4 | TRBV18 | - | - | CASSSTIPGRTEKLFF | TGTGCCAGCTCATCCACGATCCCAGGGAGGACTGAAAAACTGTTTTTT
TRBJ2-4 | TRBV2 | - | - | CASSAGAHIQYF | TGTGCCAGCAGTGCAGGGGCGCACATTCAGTACTTC
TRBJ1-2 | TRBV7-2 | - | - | CASSSFAGPNGYTF | TGTGCCAGCAGCTCGTTTGCAGGGCCCAATGGCTACACCTTC
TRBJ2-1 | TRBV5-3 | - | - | CARSFPNPDPRLASSYNEQFF | TGTGCCAGAAGCTTTCCCAACCCTGACCCGAGACTTGCGAGCTCCTACAATGAGCAGTTCTTC
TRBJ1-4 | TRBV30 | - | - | CAWSVLGGEKLFF | TGTGCCTGGAGTGTACTGGGTGGGGAAAAACTGTTTTTT
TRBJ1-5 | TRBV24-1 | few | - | CATSDNRGLSNQPQHF | TGTGCCACCAGTGACAATAGAGGACTTAGCAATCAGCCCCAGCATTTT
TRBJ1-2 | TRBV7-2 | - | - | CASSLEVLNYGYTF | TGTGCCAGCAGCTTAGAGGTTCTAAATTATGGCTACACCTTC